Listed below are T cell receptor beta chains from one sample, sequenced in a study of blood T cell repertoires in COVID-19. The protocol was immunoSEQ multiplex PCR, while the TCRdb copy is restricted to in-frame clones and leaves out a portion. The sample has under 65,000 clones; 91% are singletons. The sample consisted of peripheral blood. Receptor source: a human donor in a cohort sampled during active COVID-19. Both conserved end residues are part of each CDR3. A D gene is named only where the DNA matches it firmly. Size tells how often a clone was seen (once, few, many) or the class of an expanded clone, and some rows leave it out.

v_gene	d_gene	abundance	j_gene	CDR3aa	CDR3nt
TRBV6-1	TRBD1	-	TRBJ1-2	CASSEALDRGLSGYTF	TGTGCCAGCAGTGAAGCGCTTGACAGGGGGCTGTCGGGCTACACCTTC
TRBV9	-	-	TRBJ1-5	CASSVSGSNQPQHF	TGTGCCAGCAGCGTAAGCGGTTCCAATCAGCCCCAGCATTTT
TRBV28	TRBD1	medium-sized	TRBJ1-5	CASTHRGRSNQPQHF	TGTGCCAGCACTCACAGGGGGAGAAGCAATCAGCCCCAGCATTTT
TRBV19	TRBD1	-	TRBJ1-5	CASSKRDRGNQPQHF	TGTGCCAGTAGTAAACGGGACAGGGGCAATCAGCCCCAGCATTTT
TRBV24-1	-	once	TRBJ2-1	CATGDPRGMSEQFF	TGTGCCACCGGTGACCCCCGGGGTATGAGTGAGCAGTTCTTC
TRBV9	TRBD1	-	TRBJ2-7	CASSEGTGVHEQYF	TGTGCCAGCAGCGAAGGGACAGGGGTCCACGAGCAGTACTTC
TRBV7-3	-	-	TRBJ1-6	CASSLTLLGDSPLHF	TGTGCCAGCAGCTTAACACTCCTAGGAGATTCACCCCTCCACTTT
TRBV7-5	-	-	TRBJ1-5	CARSISVGVQPQHF	TGTGCCAGAAGCATTTCGGTAGGGGTTCAGCCCCAGCATTTT
TRBV7-9	-	-	TRBJ2-5	CASSQAKETQYF	TGTGCCAGCAGCCAGGCGAAAGAGACCCAGTACTTC
TRBV25-1	-	-	TRBJ1-2	CASSRSPQPGGYTF	TGTGCCAGCAGTCGATCCCCTCAACCGGGGGGCTACACCTTC
TRBV2	TRBD2	-	TRBJ2-2	CASSAKLAGGLNTGELFF	TGTGCCAGCAGTGCTAAACTAGCGGGGGGGCTGAACACCGGGGAGCTGTTTTTT
TRBV4-3	-	-	TRBJ2-3	CASSQEWSGLSTDTQYF	TGCGCCAGCAGCCAAGAGTGGAGCGGGCTTAGCACAGATACGCAGTATTTT
TRBV25-1	-	-	TRBJ2-1	CASAPSTGVNEQFF	TGTGCCAGCGCACCCTCTACAGGAGTTAATGAGCAGTTCTTC
TRBV18	TRBD2	-	TRBJ2-3	CASSPSLAENINTQYF	TGTGCCAGCTCTCCCTCACTAGCGGAAAACATAAATACGCAGTATTTT
TRBV9	-	-	TRBJ2-2	CASSVVTGRTGELFF	TGTGCCAGCAGCGTAGTAACAGGACGCACCGGGGAGCTGTTTTTT
TRBV5-5	-	-	TRBJ1-5	CASSLGPGNARQPQHF	TGTGCCAGCAGCTTGGGCCCAGGGAACGCCCGTCAGCCCCAGCATTTT
TRBV9	TRBD1	-	TRBJ2-3	CASSPSQGQLTDTQYF	TGTGCCAGCAGTCCATCCCAGGGACAGCTCACAGATACGCAGTATTTT
TRBV20-1	-	-	TRBJ1-1	CSADRNTEAFF	TGCAGCGCGGACAGGAACACTGAAGCTTTCTTT
TRBV2	-	-	TRBJ2-7	CASSSDSSYEQYF	TGTGCCAGCAGTAGTGACAGCTCCTACGAGCAGTACTTC
TRBV5-1	-	-	TRBJ2-5	CASSLIPGQETQYF	TGCGCCAGCAGCTTGATCCCGGGTCAAGAGACCCAGTACTTC
TRBV5-1	TRBD1	-	TRBJ1-1	CASSLSTGGSEAFF	TGCGCCAGCAGCTTGTCTACAGGGGGCAGTGAAGCTTTCTTT
TRBV5-4	-	-	TRBJ2-1	CASRGHHNEQFF	TGTGCCAGCAGGGGACACCACAATGAGCAGTTCTTC
TRBV4-1	-	once	TRBJ1-2	CASSQGTGNYGYTF	TGCGCCAGCAGCCAAGGTACGGGTAACTATGGCTACACCTTC
TRBV5-8	-	-	TRBJ2-1	CASSSHYSYNEQFF	TGTGCCAGCAGCTCCCACTACTCCTACAATGAGCAGTTCTTC
TRBV30	TRBD2	-	TRBJ2-5	CAGTTSGTETQYF	TGTGCCGGAACAACTAGCGGGACAGAGACCCAGTACTTC
TRBV19	-	-	TRBJ1-5	CASSILVELRNQPQHF	TGTGCCAGTAGTATCCTCGTAGAACTCCGTAATCAGCCCCAGCATTTT
TRBV28	-	few	TRBJ1-5	CASSLSQHRYSNQPQHF	TGTGCCAGCAGTTTATCCCAGCACAGATATAGCAATCAGCCCCAGCATTTT
TRBV9	TRBD1	-	TRBJ1-6	CASSEGQLYNSPLHF	TGTGCCAGCAGCGAGGGACAGTTATATAATTCACCCCTCCACTTT
TRBV10-3	TRBD2	-	TRBJ2-1	CAISGPRLAGGYEQFF	TGTGCCATCAGTGGCCCACGACTAGCGGGAGGATATGAGCAGTTCTTC
TRBV21-1	-	-	TRBJ1-1	CASSKGQGNGVRLDTEAFF	TGTGCCAGCAGCAAAGGACAGGGAAACGGGGTAAGGCTGGATACTGAAGCTTTCTTT
TRBV5-1	-	-	TRBJ1-6	CASSLGTLANSPLHF	TGCGCCAGCAGCTTGGGGACACTTGCAAATTCACCCCTCCACTTT
TRBV5-1	TRBD2	-	TRBJ2-1	CASRFSGSSYNEQFF	TGCGCCAGCAGATTCAGCGGGAGCTCCTACAATGAGCAGTTCTTC
TRBV5-4	-	few	TRBJ1-1	CASSPTAKVNTEAFF	TGTGCCAGCAGCCCCACAGCTAAGGTAAACACTGAAGCTTTCTTT
TRBV25-1	-	-	TRBJ2-1	CASSGSPAYEQFF	TGTGCCAGCAGCGGGAGTCCCGCATATGAGCAGTTCTTC
TRBV13	-	-	TRBJ1-5	CASSLGGPGFNQPQHF	TGTGCCAGCAGCTTAGGAGGGCCAGGGTTCAATCAGCCCCAGCATTTT
TRBV18	-	-	TRBJ2-1	CASPPQETGLEYNEQFF	TGTGCCAGCCCACCACAGGAGACGGGACTCGAATACAATGAGCAGTTCTTC
TRBV6-5	-	-	TRBJ2-7	CASRTALGYEQYF	TGTGCCAGCAGGACAGCGTTGGGCTACGAGCAGTACTTC
TRBV5-8	TRBD1	-	TRBJ1-1	CASSLEQGRGGAFF	TGTGCCAGCAGCTTGGAACAGGGGCGGGGAGGAGCTTTCTTT
TRBV29-1	-	-	TRBJ1-2	CSVESWGGSYGYTF	TGCAGCGTTGAATCGTGGGGGGGTAGCTATGGCTACACCTTC
TRBV5-1	TRBD2	-	TRBJ2-5	CASSSGTSGRETQYF	TGCGCCAGCAGCTCAGGGACTAGCGGTCGGGAGACCCAGTACTTC
TRBV13	TRBD2	-	TRBJ2-2	CASSSGLAGGTGELFF	TGTGCCAGCAGCTCGGGACTAGCGGGAGGCACCGGGGAGCTGTTTTTT
TRBV4-1	TRBD1	once	TRBJ1-5	CASSQDGQGNQPQHF	TGCGCCAGCAGCCAAGATGGACAGGGGAATCAGCCCCAGCATTTT
TRBV27	TRBD2	-	TRBJ2-3	CASSFPTSGGADTQYF	TGTGCCAGCAGTTTCCCGACTAGCGGGGGGGCAGATACGCAGTATTTT
TRBV2	-	-	TRBJ2-5	CASTGVGAGRETQYF	TGTGCCAGCACAGGGGTGGGGGCCGGTAGGGAGACCCAGTACTTC
TRBV3-1/TRBV3-2	-	-	TRBJ2-1	CASSQGVSSLSWDEQFF	TGTGCCAGCAGCCAAGGGGTTAGCTCCCTCTCGTGGGATGAGCAGTTCTTC
TRBV7-2	TRBD1	-	TRBJ1-2	CASMPRQGIYGYTF	TGTGCCAGCATGCCAAGACAGGGGATCTATGGCTACACCTTC
TRBV11-2	-	-	TRBJ1-3	CASSEIGNTIYF	TGTGCCAGCAGTGAGATAGGAAACACCATATATTTT
TRBV11-2	TRBD1	-	TRBJ2-5	CASSLGDRGRETQYF	TGTGCCAGCAGCTTAGGGGACAGGGGGAGAGAGACCCAGTACTTC